One sample yielded the 23 T cell receptor beta chains listed below, sequenced in a study of T-cell reconstitution after alpha-beta-depleted transplantation in children. The TCRbeta library was prepared with unique molecular identifiers. Each CDR3 protein is one row after TCRdb ran MiXCR on the PCR reads. The sample has hundreds of thousands of distinct CDR3 sequences; about 15% are singletons. Sequencing was performed on PBMCs, mostly from graft donor cells, taken 360 days after TCRalphabeta/CD19-depleted stem cell transplant. The receptors were sampled from a male patient aged 10 to 17 who had a stem cell transplant for acute lymphoblastic leukemia, so the T cells may come from the graft donor.

This clonotype was counted only a few times. V gene TRBV5-1 combines with J gene TRBJ2-7, with D possibly TRBD2 on 5 matching bases. Trimming shortened V by 1 base and J by 4 bases, and 15 bases separated the two germline ends. The germline V gene has CDR1 SGHRS and CDR2 YFSETQ. The CDR3 runs to 15 residues. The CDR3 loop is CASSLQVRRTYEQYF. For the CDR3, the DNA is TGCGCCAGCAGCTTGCAGGTTAGGCGGACTTACGAGCAGTACTTC.

The V gene is TRBV5-1, the J gene TRBJ1-5, with D uncertain. This CDR3 has 13 residues. Germline CDR1 reads SGHRS; CDR2 reads YFSETQ. V was cut by 2 bases and J by 4 bases, with 7 bases left in between. The CDR3 DNA sequence: TGCGCCAGCAGCTTTACGACTAATCAGCCCCAGCATTTT. Its protein product is CASSFTTNQPQHF.

This clonotype was detected ten times or more. The chain recombines TRBV20-1 with TRBJ2-7; D is tentatively TRBD1 or TRBD2 (5 bases each). CDR1 DFQATT and CDR2 SNEGSKA come from the germline V gene (reference sequence). V lost 5 bases and J lost 2, with 22 bases in between. The CDR3 runs to 16 residues. The CDR3 DNA reads as TGCAGTGCTTCAGGTCGGGGCCCCGATACGCCCTACGAGCAGTACTTC. It translates to CSASGRGPDTPYEQYF.

This chain links TRBV5-1 with TRBJ2-7, with a possible D match to TRBD1 (6 bases). Trimming left V 4 bases short and J 2 bases short, with 19 bases between. Germline CDR1 SGHRS, CDR2 YFSETQ. The CDR3 sequence is 16 residues long. The chain's CDR3 is CASSPLTRQAAYEQYF. CDR3 DNA sequence: TGCGCCAGCAGCCCCCTTACTAGACAGGCCGCCTACGAGCAGTACTTC. The entire variable domain, with the rest obtained from reference TRBV5-1 and TRBJ2-7, is as follows: KAGVTQTPRYLIKTRGQQVTLSCSPISGHRSVSWYQQTPGQGLQFLFEYFSETQRNKGNFPGRFSGRQFSNSRSEMNVSTLELGDSALYLCASSPLTRQAAYEQYFGPGTRLTVT.

V gene TRBV7-7 combines with J gene TRBJ2-7; TRBD1 matches 8 bases. The germline gives CDR1 SSHAT, CDR2 FNYEAQ (reference sequence). The V and J ends lost 3 bases and 0 bases, in that order; junction bases with no gene match: 4. The CDR3 consists of 15 residues. This CDR3 reads CASSFNRGDSYEQYF. The CDR3 DNA reads as TGTGCCAGCAGCTTCAACAGGGGGGACTCCTACGAGCAGTACTTC. The whole variable domain, filled in from reference TRBV7-7 and TRBJ2-7, reads GAGVSQSPRYKVTKRGQDVTLRCDPISSHATLYWYQQALGQGPEFLTYFNYEAQPDKSGLPSDRFSAERPEGSISTLTIQRTEQRDSAMYRCASSFNRGDSYEQYFGPGTRLTVT.

The gene calls are TRBV12-3 or TRBV12-4 and TRBJ2-5, with TRBD2 matching over 11 bases. The ends lost 6 bases at V and 5 bases at J; junction bases unmatched: 8. The CDR3 contains 15 residues. CDR3 coding DNA: TGTGCCAGCAGGATTAGCGGGAGGGCCTGGGAGACCCAGTACTTC. This sequence encodes CASRISGRAWETQYF.

This clonotype was picked up a small number of times. The chain combines TRBV27 with TRBJ2-3; TRBD2 agrees at 14 bases. From germline, CDR1 is MNHEY and CDR2 SMNVEV (reference sequence). The CDR3 extends over 18 amino acids. Trimming at V came to 3 bases and at J to 5 bases, leaving 10 bases not matched to a gene. The CDR3: CASSFNSGLAGAGDTQYF. DNA for the CDR3: TGTGCCAGCAGTTTCAACTCGGGACTAGCGGGAGCCGGAGATACGCAGTATTTT.

Ten or more counts support this clonotype. The chain combines TRBV5-1 with TRBJ2-7, with 8 bases that match TRBD2. Looked up from germline, CDR1 is SGHRS and CDR2 is YFSETQ. This CDR3 contains 13 residues. The V gene end was trimmed by 0 bases and the J gene end by 6 bases; junction bases not matched to a gene: 2. CDR3 residues: CASSLAGGVEQYF. The CDR3 bases are TGCGCCAGCAGCTTGGCCGGGGGGGTCGAGCAGTACTTC.

The chain carries TRBV5-1 and TRBJ2-1, with 13 bases fitting TRBD2. V was clipped by 4 bases and J by 8 bases; unmatched bases: 12. CDR1 SGHRS and CDR2 YFSETQ come from the germline V gene. The CDR3 extends over 17 amino acids. Written as DNA, the CDR3 is TGCGCCAGCAGCCAAAATCTAGGACTAGCGGGAGTTGATGAGCAGTTCTTC. Its protein product is CASSQNLGLAGVDEQFF. The full variable domain, rest sourced from reference TRBV5-1 and TRBJ2-1, is KAGVTQTPRYLIKTRGQQVTLSCSPISGHRSVSWYQQTPGQGLQFLFEYFSETQRNKGNFPGRFSGRQFSNSRSEMNVSTLELGDSALYLCASSQNLGLAGVDEQFFGPGTRLTVL.

This clonotype was counted a few times. This chain uses TRBV20-1 with TRBJ2-1; D is unresolved. This CDR3 has 14 residues. CDR1 and CDR2 from the germline V gene are DFQATT and SNEGSKA (reference sequence). V lost 4 bases, J lost 1 base, and 11 bases lay in between. CDR3 region: CSATLRFSYNEQFF. CDR3 DNA: TGCAGTGCTACCCTGCGGTTTTCCTACAATGAGCAGTTCTTC.

This clonotype was picked up a small number of times. This chain uses TRBV24-1 with TRBJ2-3; no reliable D call. Per the germline V gene, CDR1 is KGHDR and CDR2 is SFDVKD. The CDR3 is 16 residues long. Trimming pared 3 bases from V and 5 bases from J, leaving 17 bases between. CDR3 nucleotides: TGTGCCACCAGTGATCCCCCGGACGGAACGAAAGATACGCAGTATTTT. This translates into CATSDPPDGTKDTQYF.

This clonotype was found a few times. J is TRBJ2-5 and V is TRBV15; D gene unclear. Germline V gene lookup returns CDR1 LNHNV and CDR2 YYDKDF (reference sequence). V gave up 3 bases and J gave up 2 bases, with 7 bases separating them. This CDR3 is 13 amino acids long. The CDR3: CATSSSPQETQYF. The CDR3 DNA follows: TGTGCCACCAGCAGTAGCCCTCAAGAGACCCAGTACTTC.

The chain is built from TRBV12-3 or TRBV12-4 and TRBJ2-7; D possibly matches TRBD1 or TRBD2 (5 bases each). The length of the CDR3 is 13 residues. With 7 bases removed from V and 4 bases from J, the gap between germline ends came to 14 bases. The CDR3 sequence is CASTTGWGYEQYF. In nucleotides, the CDR3 is TGTGCCAGCACCACTGGTTGGGGGTACGAGCAGTACTTC.

CDR3 region: CASLGEPAYNEQFF. In DNA form, the CDR3 reads TGTGCCAGCCTCGGGGAGCCAGCTTACAATGAGCAGTTCTTC. The J gene is TRBJ2-1, the V gene TRBV12-3 or TRBV12-4; D is possibly TRBD2 (5 bases). The V gene lost 8 bases and the J gene lost 4 bases, with 15 bases spanning the gap. The CDR3 has 14 residues.

This clonotype has a count of ten or more. This chain joins TRBV5-1 and TRBJ2-1; D tentatively fits TRBD1 or TRBD2 (6 bases each). Germline V gives CDR1 SGHRS, CDR2 YFSETQ. Trimming removed 2 bases at V and 7 bases at J, with 13 bases between. The CDR3 totals 14 residues. Written as DNA, the CDR3 is TGCGCCAGCAGCTTTTGGCGGAGGGGGAATGAGCAGTTCTTC. This sequence encodes CASSFWRRGNEQFF.

V usage is TRBV20-1 and J usage is TRBJ1-1; TRBD1 is a possible D gene (5 bases). The CDR3 has 15 amino acids. Trimming shortened V by 3 bases and J by 1 base, and 15 bases separated the two germline ends. The V gene's germline CDR1 is DFQATT and CDR2 SNEGSKA (reference sequence). CDR3 DNA: TGCAGTGCTAGTGCAGGGAGTGTGTGGAACACTGAAGCTTTCTTT. Residues: CSASAGSVWNTEAFF.

The V call is TRBV5-1, the J call TRBJ2-1; no clear D. The V and J ends lost 2 bases and 5 bases respectively, with 11 bases between them. This CDR3 has 14 residues. Germline-derived CDR1 and CDR2 are SGHRS and YFSETQ. For the CDR3, the DNA is TGCGCCAGCAGCTTCCAGAGACTCGACAATGAGCAGTTCTTC. Translated: CASSFQRLDNEQFF.

J is TRBJ2-7 and V is TRBV29-1, with TRBD1 identical over 7 bases. Losses at the gene ends were 6 bases for V and 5 bases for J; bases not matched to a gene: 13. Germline CDR1 SQVTM, CDR2 ANQGSEA. CDR3 length: 14 residues. CDR3 sequence (DNA): TGCAGCGTGGGACAGCAGAATCGACGGGACGAGCAGTACTTC. Its translation: CSVGQQNRRDEQYF.

The rearrangement uses TRBV4-1 and TRBJ2-1; D is undetermined. The germline gives CDR1 MGHRA, CDR2 YSYEKL. V lost 2 bases, J lost 0 bases, and 23 bases lay in between. This CDR3 contains 20 residues. This chain's CDR3 is CASSQWATGNLISSYNEQFF. The CDR3 DNA follows: TGCGCCAGCAGCCAATGGGCAACTGGAAACCTTATAAGCTCCTACAATGAGCAGTTCTTC.

V usage is TRBV20-1 and J usage is TRBJ2-2; the D gene is possibly TRBD2 (6 bases). From germline, CDR1 is DFQATT and CDR2 SNEGSKA (reference sequence). V was trimmed by 5 bases and J by 6 bases, leaving 19 bases between them. This CDR3 has 15 residues. CDR3 amino acids: CSAAPTPGVAGELFF. CDR3 sequence (DNA): TGCAGTGCTGCCCCGACTCCGGGAGTGGCCGGGGAGCTGTTTTTT.

This clonotype turned up a few times. This rearrangement joins TRBV29-1 to TRBJ2-3; 16 nucleotides align to TRBD2. The V and J ends lost 7 bases and 4 bases, in that order; junction bases with no gene match: 11. The CDR3 loop spans 17 amino acids. Germline CDR1 and CDR2: SQVTM and ANQGSEA. The CDR3 sequence is CSAGTSGRAVAADTQYF. The CDR3 DNA reads TGCAGCGCTGGGACTAGCGGGAGGGCCGTAGCGGCAGATACGCAGTATTTT.

The chain has TRBV18 and TRBJ1-1, with D hard to call. Trimming cost V 0 bases and J 5 bases, with 10 bases left between them. In germline, CDR1 is KGHSH, CDR2 LQKENI. The length of the CDR3 is 14 residues. CDR3 DNA: TGTGCCAGCTCACCACCGGAAGGCTGGACTGAAGCTTTCTTT. Translating it yields CASSPPEGWTEAFF.

The chain has TRBV5-1 and TRBJ2-7; D unresolved. Germline V lookup: CDR1 SGHRS, CDR2 YFSETQ. The CDR3 is made up of 14 amino acids. The V gene lost 0 bases and the J gene lost 3 bases, with 10 bases spanning the gap. The CDR3 loop reads CASSLGVTIYEQYF. CDR3 DNA: TGCGCCAGCAGCTTGGGGGTGACAATCTACGAGCAGTACTTC. The entire variable domain, with the rest obtained from reference TRBV5-1 and TRBJ2-7, is as follows: KAGVTQTPRYLIKTRGQQVTLSCSPISGHRSVSWYQQTPGQGLQFLFEYFSETQRNKGNFPGRFSGRQFSNSRSEMNVSTLELGDSALYLCASSLGVTIYEQYFGPGTRLTVT.